This entry concerns a single TCR beta chain. Data came from immunoSEQ multiplex PCR; TCRdb stores just in-frame clones and leaves some out. Among approximately 190,000 clones listed, roughly nine tenths were seen once. This CDR3 is 12 amino acids long. Trimming stripped 5 bases from V and 4 bases from J, with 5 bases between. From germline, CDR1 is SGHNT and CDR2 YENEEA. The data originate from a study of control samples from healthy donors and cancer patients. Sequenced input: blood. The chain employs TRBV11-3 and TRBJ2-2, with unresolved D. The TCR sequence derives from a man aged 25 to 40 in good health. The CDR3: CASSGSTGELFF. The CDR3 bases are TGTGCCAGCAGCGGCAGCACCGGGGAGCTGTTTTTT.